This T cell receptor beta chain derives from a study of high-grade serous ovarian cancer treatment subgroups. Study-wide background: Samples averaged 14,192 reads and 6,900 or so unique TCR beta rearrangements.

A remark on this clone: Its antigen is unknown.

Clones were read by immunoSEQ multiplex PCR, and TCRdb kept only the in-frame ones, dropping some. The sample lists several thousand clones, 88% seen once, with roughly 1.8% in the top ten. Tumor samples were taken before definitive surgery or chemotherapy. Study-level findings and limits: Different patients shared almost no repertoire; same-patient tumors shared about 0.11 to 0.79.

V was pared by 3 bases and J by 2 bases, with 11 bases between. Germline CDR1 is SGHTA and CDR2 is FQGNSA. This CDR3 comprises 14 residues. V is TRBV7-2 and J is TRBJ2-7; D is uncertain. Input material: tumor tissue. The source is a human donor with high-grade serous ovarian cancer. The CDR3 region has the DNA TGTGCCAGCAGCTTGTTCAAGGGTCCCTACGAGCAGTACTTC. Amino acid sequence: CASSLFKGPYEQYF. The full variable domain, its missing parts supplied by reference TRBV7-2 and TRBJ2-7, is GAGVSQSPSNKVTEKGKDVELRCDPISGHTALYWYRQSLGQGLEFLIYFQGNSAPDKSGLPSDRFSAERTGGSVSTLTIQRTQQEDSAVYLCASSLFKGPYEQYFGPGTRLTVT.